Listed here is a single T cell receptor (beta chain). The antigen remains unidentified. Germline V CDR1 and CDR2: SGHDT, YYEEEE. V was trimmed by 4 bases and J by 7 bases, leaving 8 bases between them. CDR3 length: 12 amino acids. These data are taken from a study of radiotherapy plus CTLA-4 blockade in lung cancer. The study's findings and limits: Blood-borne expansion of tumor-derived TCR clones followed radiotherapy plus ipilimumab.

Sequencing was performed with immunoSEQ multiplex PCR; in TCRdb, only in-frame clones are kept and a portion is missing. The sample consists of 11,000 to 15,000 clones, 80% to 90% of them appearing once. The chain carries TRBV5-6 and TRBJ2-2, with unresolved D. The receptor comes from a human donor with non-small cell lung cancer that progressed on radiotherapy plus ipilimumab. Some clones in this sample may be carry-over from other donors' samples. The specimen was peripheral blood, collected from a patient treated with radiotherapy plus ipilimumab. As DNA, the CDR3 is TGTGCCAGCAGCGACAAGGTCGGGGAGCTGTTTTTT. The encoded protein is CASSDKVGELFF. The full variable domain, completed using reference TRBV5-6 and TRBJ2-2, is DAGVTQSPTHLIKTRGQQVTLRCSPKSGHDTVSWYQQALGQGPQFIFQYYEEEERQRGNFPDRFSGHQFPNYSSELNVNALLLGDSALYLCASSDKVGELFFGEGSRLTVL.